A single sample is the source of the 3 T cell receptor beta chains below, sequenced in a study of cytomegalovirus exposure and HLA in healthy donors. The repertoire was sequenced with immunoSEQ multiplex PCR; TCRdb's copy has only in-frame clones and lacks some. This table has fewer than 130,000 clones, 88% appearing once. Sequenced input: PBMCs. The receptor set was obtained from a woman aged 30 to 39 in good health and CMV-seropositive.

This chain connects TRBV7-8 to TRBJ1-6; D is unclear. The CDR3 has 17 residues. The germline gives CDR1 SGHVS, CDR2 FQNEAQ. V was pared by 4 bases and J by 1 base, with 14 bases between. The CDR3 nucleotides read TGTGCCAGCAGCTCCCGGGGAGGGATGTCCTATAATTCACCCCTCCACTTT. It encodes CASSSRGGMSYNSPLHF.

The rearrangement joins TRBV4-3 to TRBJ1-2, with D perhaps TRBD1 (6 bases). The CDR3 is 16 amino acids. The V and J ends lost 3 bases and 0 bases respectively, with 14 bases between them. Per the germline V gene, CDR1 is LGHNA and CDR2 is YSLEER. This CDR3 reads CASSQLRDTANYGYTF. In DNA, the CDR3 is TGCGCCAGCAGCCAGCTCCGGGACACCGCTAACTATGGCTACACCTTC.

The rearrangement uses TRBV4-3 and TRBJ2-1; the match to TRBD2 covers 8 bases. V shed 3 bases, J shed 8 bases, and the junction held 12 bases outside the gene matches. Per germline, CDR1 LGHNA and CDR2 YSLEER. The CDR3 has 16 amino acids. The CDR3 sequence is CASSQDRGLGVDEQFF. In DNA form, the CDR3 reads TGCGCCAGCAGCCAGGACCGGGGACTAGGGGTCGATGAGCAGTTCTTC.